This TCR beta chain was recovered during a study of beta chain features in type 1 diabetes. As for the study in general: Healthy donors and patients had similar age, gender and cell yields.

The CDR3 contains 16 residues. Trimming took 4 bases from V and 1 from J; bases not matched to a gene: 5. Germline V gives CDR1 SGHNT, CDR2 YYREEE (reference sequence). Study results and limitations: The influence of HLA type on TCRB rearrangement stayed undetermined. Significant though moderate, a shortening of TCRB CDR3s appeared in all four CD4+ subsets of Type 1 diabetes patients.

As for this clone: Its antigen remains unidentified.

The entirety of the isolated RNA underwent reverse transcription, so expressed TCRB transcripts were sequenced. Produced via immunoSEQ multiplex PCR; TCRdb's table is partial and in-frame only. This sample has 300,000 to 400,000 clones, with roughly 13% found just once. Donors contributed one heparinised blood draw apiece, averaging roughly 0.12 L. The sequence was obtained from a woman under 30 with type 1 diabetes. Sequencing used naive CD4+ T cells from blood. J is TRBJ2-3 and V is TRBV5-4, with 11 bases matching TRBD2. CDR3 loop: CASSPLAGGGTDTQYF. The CDR3 nucleotides read TGTGCCAGCAGCCCCCTAGCGGGAGGAGGCACAGATACGCAGTATTTT. Full variable domain (outside the CDR3, taken from reference TRBV5-4 and TRBJ2-3): ETGVTQSPTHLIKTRGQQVTLRCSSQSGHNTVSWYQQALGQGPQFIFQYYREEENGRGNFPPRFSGLQFPNYSSELNVNALELDDSALYLCASSPLAGGGTDTQYFGPGTRLTVL.